This passage covers 22 T cell receptor beta chains from one sample sequenced in a study of T cell responses to AZD1222 COVID-19 vaccine. Assay: immunoSEQ multiplex PCR; the TCRdb copy retains only in-frame clones and omits some. The sample holds about 140,000 clones, under 95% seen once. This sample comprised peripheral blood, obtained on day 0 of AZD1222 vaccination. All receptors derive from an adult in good health.

J is TRBJ1-5 and V is TRBV12-3 or TRBV12-4; 10 nucleotides align to TRBD1. The CDR3 spans 13 residues. The V gene end was trimmed by 6 bases and the J gene end by 4 bases; junction bases not matched to a gene: 0. The CDR3 bases are TGTGCCAGCAGGGGACAGGGGAATCAGCCCCAGCATTTT. It is translated as CASRGQGNQPQHF.

The gene calls are TRBV2 and TRBJ2-7; 10 bases align to TRBD1. The CDR3 runs to 14 residues. J was trimmed by 2 bases and V by 6 bases; bases with no gene match: 4. Germline CDR1 reads SNHLY; CDR2 reads FYNNEI. The DNA for the CDR3 is TGTGCCAGCAGGGCCGGGACAGGGGCCTACGAGCAGTACTTC. Amino acid sequence: CASRAGTGAYEQYF. Complete variable domain (other parts from reference TRBV2 and TRBJ2-7): EPEVTQTPSHQVTQMGQEVILRCVPISNHLYFYWYRQILGQKVEFLVSFYNNEISEKSEIFDDQFSVERPDGSNFTLKIRSTKLEDSAMYFCASRAGTGAYEQYFGPGTRLTVT.

The chain is built from TRBV10-2 and TRBJ2-7; D perhaps matches TRBD1 (6 bases). The germline gives CDR1 WSHSY, CDR2 SAAADI. The length of the CDR3 is 16 residues. V was clipped by 3 bases and J by 2 bases, with 17 bases between them. The CDR3 coding sequence is TGCGCCAGCAGTGATACCCGGACAGCACTGACCTACGAGCAGTACTTC. Residues: CASSDTRTALTYEQYF.

The chain combines TRBV28 with TRBJ2-7; 10 nucleotides align to TRBD2. The CDR3 extends over 17 amino acids. Germline V gene data show CDR1 as MDHEN and CDR2 as SYDVKM. V gave up 11 bases and J gave up 7 bases; unmatched junction bases: 23. CDR3 sequence: CASSRASGGLMTREQYF. The CDR3 bases are TGTGCCTCATCCAGGGCTAGCGGGGGCCTAATGACGAGGGAGCAGTACTTC. Based on the CDR3 plus reference TRBV28 and TRBJ2-7, the full variable domain is DVKVTQSSRYLVKRTGEKVFLECVQDMDHENMFWYRQDPGLGLRLIYFSYDVKMKEKGDIPEGYSVSREKKERFSLILESASTNQTSMYLCASSRASGGLMTREQYFGPGTRLTVT.

The CDR3 region is CASSPGNYNEQFF. Written as DNA, the CDR3 is TGTGCCAGCAGCCCCGGGAATTACAATGAGCAGTTCTTC. This chain links TRBV7-3 with TRBJ2-1, with a possible D match to TRBD2 (5 bases). The CDR3 consists of 13 residues. Germline CDR1 reads SGHTA; CDR2 reads FQGTGA. Trimming took off 5 bases at V and 4 bases at J, with 9 bases between the two ends. Looking up the rest from reference TRBV7-3 and TRBJ2-1 gives the full variable domain: GAGVSQTPSNKVTEKGKYVELRCDPISGHTALYWYRQSLGQGPEFLIYFQGTGAADDSGLPNDRFFAVRPEGSVSTLKIQRTERGDSAVYLCASSPGNYNEQFFGPGTRLTVL.

This clone occurred once. The V call is TRBV5-4, the J call TRBJ1-4, with TRBD1 as a possible D gene (5 bases). V lost 3 bases to trimming and J lost 4 bases, with 13 bases between them. The CDR3 spans 15 residues. Per germline, CDR1 SGHNT and CDR2 YYREEE (reference sequence). The CDR3 protein is CASSSPGRDNEKLFF. CDR3 DNA: TGTGCCAGCAGCTCACCGGGACGGGATAATGAAAAACTGTTTTTT.

The chain joins TRBV5-1 to TRBJ2-3; TRBD2 might be the D (5 bases). Trimming took 2 bases from V and 0 from J, leaving 13 bases between them. Germline CDR1 and CDR2: SGHRS and YFSETQ. CDR3 length equals 16 residues. Written as DNA, the CDR3 is TGCGCCAGCAGCTTTGGACTCTCCCTTAGCACAGATACGCAGTATTTT. It translates to CASSFGLSLSTDTQYF.

The chain uses TRBV28 and TRBJ1-2; tentative D call: TRBD1 (6 bases). The CDR3 is made up of 13 amino acids. Germline V gene lookup returns CDR1 MDHEN and CDR2 SYDVKM. The V end lost 5 bases, the J end lost 1 base, and 8 bases lay between the germline ends. The CDR3 DNA is TGTGCCAGCAGTACCAGGGGTAACTATGGCTACACCTTC. As protein: CASSTRGNYGYTF.

The gene calls are TRBV27 and TRBJ2-3; 7 nucleotides match TRBD1. V shed 5 bases and J 5 bases; nucleotides not matched to a gene: 7. Germline values: CDR1 MNHEY, CDR2 SMNVEV (reference sequence). The CDR3 length is 14 residues. In DNA, the CDR3 is TGTGCCAGCAGTATCACAGGGGCGGGAGATACGCAGTATTTT. Its translation: CASSITGAGDTQYF.

The chain has TRBV6-5 and TRBJ2-5, with a possible D match to TRBD2 (6 bases). The ends were cut back, 0 bases at V and 5 bases at J, with 16 bases in the middle. The CDR3 runs to 16 residues. CDR1 and CDR2 from the germline V gene are MNHEY and SVGAGI. The CDR3 nucleotides read TGTGCCAGCAGTTACTCTACACCGGGAGTTCGTGAGACCCAGTACTTC. This codes for CASSYSTPGVRETQYF.

The chain employs TRBV2 and TRBJ1-1, with a tentative D call TRBD1 (5 bases). V was clipped by 0 bases and J by 5 bases, with 13 bases between them. CDR3 length: 15 residues. The germline CDR1 and CDR2 sequences are SNHLY and FYNNEI. CDR3: CASSEARGRRTEAFF. The CDR3 DNA follows: TGTGCCAGCAGTGAAGCAAGGGGACGAAGGACTGAAGCTTTCTTT.

The chain couples TRBV11-3 to TRBJ2-3, with D maybe TRBD2 (5 bases). Trimming removed 1 base at V and 4 bases at J, with 9 bases between. Germline loops: CDR1 SGHNT, CDR2 YENEEA. The CDR3 loop spans 14 amino acids. The CDR3, as DNA: TGTGCCAGCAGCTTAGTCGGGGTCCCAGATACGCAGTATTTT. Translated, it gives CASSLVGVPDTQYF. Full variable domain (remainder filled in from reference TRBV11-3 and TRBJ2-3): EAGVVQSPRYKIIEKKQPVAFWCNPISGHNTLYWYLQNLGQGPELLIRYENEEAVDDSQLPKDRFSAERLKGVDSTLKIQPAELGDSAVYLCASSLVGVPDTQYFGPGTRLTVL.

This rearrangement joins TRBV14 to TRBJ2-7; D gene ambiguous. The CDR3 spans 15 residues. Trimming pared 1 base from V and 3 bases from J, leaving 13 bases between. CDR1 and CDR2 (germline): SGHDN, FVKESK. The CDR3 loop is CASSQVHGSRYEQYF. The CDR3 coding sequence is TGTGCCAGCAGCCAAGTCCACGGATCGCGCTACGAGCAGTACTTC.

This chain links TRBV12-3 or TRBV12-4 with TRBJ1-1; 7 nucleotides align to TRBD1. The CDR3 loop spans 13 amino acids. With V trimmed by 5 bases and J by 2 bases, 2 bases remained unmatched. CDR3: CASSDRDNTEAFF. The CDR3 DNA is TGTGCCAGCAGTGACAGGGATAACACTGAAGCTTTCTTT.

The chain employs TRBV19 and TRBJ1-2, with 7 bases matching TRBD1. Germline V gives CDR1 LNHDA, CDR2 SQIVND (reference sequence). This CDR3 region has 12 residues. The ends lost 9 bases at V and 2 bases at J; junction bases unmatched: 3. The CDR3: CASRGQNYGYTF. CDR3 DNA sequence: TGTGCCAGCAGGGGACAGAACTATGGCTACACCTTC.

The chain is built from TRBV3-1 (or the pseudogene TRBV3-2) and TRBJ1-1; maybe TRBD1 (5 bases). In germline, CDR1 is LGHDT, CDR2 YNNKEL (reference sequence). The ends were cut back, 4 bases at V and 2 bases at J, with 11 bases in the middle. This CDR3 contains 14 residues. CDR3 sequence (DNA): TGTGCCAGCAGCCTTGGGACGGCCAACACTGAAGCTTTCTTT. It specifies CASSLGTANTEAFF.

This rearrangement joins TRBV27 to TRBJ1-1; perhaps TRBD1 as D (5 bases). Germline V gene data show CDR1 as MNHEY and CDR2 as SMNVEV (reference sequence). V lost 6 bases, J lost 1 base, and 12 bases lay in between. The CDR3 has 14 residues. CDR3 in DNA: TGTGCCAGCAGGCCGGGACGGCGGAACACTGAAGCTTTCTTT. It codes for CASRPGRRNTEAFF.

The J gene is TRBJ2-3, the V gene TRBV6-5; D is perhaps TRBD1 (5 bases). V lost 7 bases and J lost 8, with 16 bases in between. Germline V gene sequence: CDR1 MNHEY, CDR2 SVGAGI. CDR3 length: 13 amino acids. CDR3 sequence (DNA): TGTGCCAGCATATCTCTACTTAGGGGTACGCAGTATTTT. Protein sequence: CASISLLRGTQYF.

This chain links TRBV30 with TRBJ1-3; D gene unclear. Trimming took off 3 bases at V and 0 bases at J, with 9 bases between the two ends. CDR3 size: 14 residues. Germline CDR1 is GTSNPN and CDR2 is SVGIG (reference sequence). The CDR3 coding sequence is TGTGCCTGGAGCCCCGTATACTCTGGAAACACCATATATTTT. Amino acid sequence: CAWSPVYSGNTIYF.

The rearrangement links TRBV28 to TRBJ2-5; 10 bases fit TRBD2. The germline V gene has CDR1 MDHEN and CDR2 SYDVKM. CDR3 length: 16 amino acids. The V segment lost 1 base and the J segment 1 base; nucleotides outside the gene matches: 3. The CDR3 is CASSLLPSGSQETQYF. The DNA of the CDR3 is TGTGCCAGCAGTTTATTGCCTAGCGGGAGCCAAGAGACCCAGTACTTC.

This chain links TRBV6-5 with TRBJ1-6, with TRBD1 as a possible D gene (5 bases). The ends were cut back, 6 bases at V and 12 bases at J, with 12 bases in the middle. The CDR3 length is 12 residues. Germline V lookup: CDR1 MNHEY, CDR2 SVGAGI. This CDR3 is CASSYRNRPLHF. The CDR3 nucleotides read TGTGCCAGCAGCTACAGGAATAGACCCCTCCACTTT.

The chain couples TRBV30 to TRBJ2-7; weak D call: TRBD2 (5 bases). CDR1 and CDR2 (germline): GTSNPN, SVGIG (reference sequence). This CDR3 is built from 12 residues. The V and J ends lost 0 bases and 6 bases respectively, with 9 bases between them. CDR3 bases: TGTGCCTGGAGTGTCACTAGTGGCGAGCAGTACTTC. Its translation is CAWSVTSGEQYF.